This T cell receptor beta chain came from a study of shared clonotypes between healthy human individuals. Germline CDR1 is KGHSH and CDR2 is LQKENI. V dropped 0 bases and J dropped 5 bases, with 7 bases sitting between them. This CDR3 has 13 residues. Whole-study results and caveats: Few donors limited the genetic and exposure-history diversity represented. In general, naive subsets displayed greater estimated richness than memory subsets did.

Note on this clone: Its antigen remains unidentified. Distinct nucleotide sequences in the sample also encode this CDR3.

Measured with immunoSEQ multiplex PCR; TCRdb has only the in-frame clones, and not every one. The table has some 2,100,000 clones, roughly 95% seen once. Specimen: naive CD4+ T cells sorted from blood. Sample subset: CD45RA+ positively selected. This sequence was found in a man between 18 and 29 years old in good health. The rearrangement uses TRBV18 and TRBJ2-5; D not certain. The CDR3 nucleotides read TGTGCCAGCTCACCACCGGCGCGTGAGACCCAGTACTTC. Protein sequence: CASSPPARETQYF. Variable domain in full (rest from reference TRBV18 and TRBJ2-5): NAGVMQNPRHLVRRRGQEARLRCSPMKGHSHVYWYRQLPEEGLKFMVYLQKENIIDESGMPKERFSAEFPKEGPSILRIQQVVRGDSAAYFCASSPPARETQYFGPGTRLLVL.